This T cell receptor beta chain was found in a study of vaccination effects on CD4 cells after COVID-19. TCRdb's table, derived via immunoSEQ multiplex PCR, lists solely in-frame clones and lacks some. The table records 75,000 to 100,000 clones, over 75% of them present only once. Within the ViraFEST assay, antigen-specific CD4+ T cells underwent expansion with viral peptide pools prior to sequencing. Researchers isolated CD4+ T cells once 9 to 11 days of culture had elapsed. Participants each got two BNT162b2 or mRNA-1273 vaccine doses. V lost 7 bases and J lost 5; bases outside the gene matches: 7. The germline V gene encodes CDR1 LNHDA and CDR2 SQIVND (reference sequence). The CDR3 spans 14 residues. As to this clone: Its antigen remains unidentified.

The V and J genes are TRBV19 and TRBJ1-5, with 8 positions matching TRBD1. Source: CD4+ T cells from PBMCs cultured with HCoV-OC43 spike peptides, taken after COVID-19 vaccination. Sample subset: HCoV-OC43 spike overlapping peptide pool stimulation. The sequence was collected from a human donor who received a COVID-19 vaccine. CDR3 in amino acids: CASTIGQGYQPQHF. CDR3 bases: TGTGCCAGTACCATTGGACAGGGTTATCAGCCCCAGCATTTT.